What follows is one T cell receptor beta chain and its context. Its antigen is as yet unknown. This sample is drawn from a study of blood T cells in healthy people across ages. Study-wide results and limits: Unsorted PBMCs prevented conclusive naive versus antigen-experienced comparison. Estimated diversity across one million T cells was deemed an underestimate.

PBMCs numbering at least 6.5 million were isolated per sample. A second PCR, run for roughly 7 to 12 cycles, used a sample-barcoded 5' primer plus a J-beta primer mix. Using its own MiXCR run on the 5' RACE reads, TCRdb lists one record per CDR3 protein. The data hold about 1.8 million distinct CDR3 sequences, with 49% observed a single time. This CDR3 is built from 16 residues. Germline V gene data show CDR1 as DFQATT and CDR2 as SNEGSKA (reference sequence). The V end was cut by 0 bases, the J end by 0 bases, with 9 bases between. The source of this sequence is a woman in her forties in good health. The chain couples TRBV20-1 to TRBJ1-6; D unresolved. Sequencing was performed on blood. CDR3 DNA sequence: TGCAGTGCTAGAGAGGTTGTACGCTCCTATAATTCACCCCTCCACTTT. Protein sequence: CSAREVVRSYNSPLHF.